The present TCR beta chain was sequenced within a study of identical twins. Findings and caveats of the study: For cord blood, abundant beta clonotypes had fewer insertions, unlike memory repertoires, which showed none. Modeled out-of-frame TCR alpha sharing in monozygotic twins fell below observed levels.

Unique molecular identifiers were present on the cDNA, and a universal primer site came from template switching. TCRdb independently ran MiXCR on the 5' RACE reads; one entry per CDR3 protein. The sample includes 700,000 to 950,000 distinct CDR3 sequences, approximately 13% of them seen just once. V gave up 5 bases and J gave up 1 base; unmatched junction bases: 10. This CDR3 spans 16 amino acids. CDR1 is MNHNS, CDR2 SASEGT, per germline. For this clonotype: What it recognizes is unknown.

This sample also belongs to another study, concerning yellow fever vaccine responses in identical twins. That study reports: Twins' vaccine T cell responses reportedly seemed partly convergent and partly personalized.

V and J are TRBV6-1 and TRBJ2-7; 8 nucleotides line up with TRBD2. Material: PBMCs. The TCR was taken from a woman aged 18-30 years in good health. The CDR3 DNA reads TGTGCCAGCAGTCCCCCCCGGAGCGGGAGTTCCTACGAGCAGTACTTC. It translates to CASSPPRSGSSYEQYF.